This TCR beta chain comes out of a study of T cells in localized non-small cell lung cancer. Between the trimmed V and J ends, which lost 3 bases and 2 bases, there was a span of 16 bases. CDR1 and CDR2 from the germline V gene are LNHDA and SQIVND (reference sequence). The length of the CDR3 is 16 residues. Overall study findings and caveats: When the top 100 tumor clones were examined, a median approximately 59 of them also appeared in the adjacent lung, which was paired and uninvolved.

Of note for this clone: Its target is unknown.

TCRdb keeps only in-frame clones here, not all; method: immunoSEQ multiplex PCR. Of tens of thousands of clones in the sample, 70% to 85% are singletons; the top ten hold 1.3%. The source of this sequence is an older female donor with stage I lung adenocarcinoma. The starting material was peripheral blood, obtained before any cancer treatment. The V gene is TRBV19, the J gene TRBJ1-2, with a weak D call TRBD1 (5 bases). CDR3 DNA sequence: TGTGCCAGTAGTATGGCGACGGGACGGACCAACTATGGCTACACCTTC. Residues: CASSMATGRTNYGYTF.